This T cell receptor (beta chain) emerged from a study of shared clonotypes between healthy human individuals. The study, taken as a whole, reports: The sampled material consisted only of blood, and tissue repertoires are likely to differ. In a handful of donors, around 5.5% of naive CD4 clonotypes appeared in common.

Germline V CDR1 and CDR2: MNHNS, SASEGT. CDR3 size: 15 residues. The V segment lost 7 bases and the J segment 4 bases; nucleotides outside the gene matches: 12. On this clone itself: Its antigen is undetermined.

Genomic DNA of every subset was divided equally among multiple immunoSEQ plates. Clones were sequenced by immunoSEQ multiplex PCR, and TCRdb holds only the in-frame ones, with some missing. The sample shows about 2 million clones, over 85% of them seen only once. Naive CD8 populations comprised CD45RO-negative cells positively selected for CCR7, excluding terminally differentiated effector memory CD45RA+ cells. The chain carries TRBV6-1 and TRBJ1-1, with TRBD1 identical over 7 bases. The sequencing input was naive CD8+ T cells sorted from blood. The sequence derives from a man aged 18 to 29 in good health. The DNA of the CDR3 is TGTGCCAGCACTACCACGACAGGGTTGAGCACTGAAGCTTTCTTT. This gives the protein CASTTTTGLSTEAFF.